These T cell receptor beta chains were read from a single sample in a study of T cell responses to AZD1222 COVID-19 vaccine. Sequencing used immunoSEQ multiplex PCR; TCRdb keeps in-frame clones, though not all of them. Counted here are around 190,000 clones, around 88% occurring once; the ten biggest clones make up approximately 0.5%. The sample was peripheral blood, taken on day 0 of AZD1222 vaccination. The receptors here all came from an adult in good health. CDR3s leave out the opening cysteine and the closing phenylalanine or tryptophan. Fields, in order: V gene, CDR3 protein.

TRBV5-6,ASSFVGNRGELF
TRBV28,ASSPAVPAAGEKLF
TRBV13,ASSLVGQPQH
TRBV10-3,AISGGGTEAF
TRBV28,ASSSVRNEQF
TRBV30,AWSEGSGPTDTQY
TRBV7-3,ASSALAGQYNEQF
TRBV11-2,ASSSGAGGYEQY
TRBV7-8,ASSITRGADTQY
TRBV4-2,ASSSGIGDESQPQH
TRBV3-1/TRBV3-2,ASSSSGTVNTEAF
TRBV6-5,ASRGLYGYT
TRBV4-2,ASSLSTGSLNEQF
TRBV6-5,ASSLTSGADTQY
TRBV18,ASFLTGLHTDTQY
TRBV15,ATRTGSGPQH
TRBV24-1,ATSDRAGTFTGELF
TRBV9,ASSVEGRTRTEAF
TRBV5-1,ASSLKGSGNTEAF
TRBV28,ASSLYVVNTQY
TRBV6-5,ASSYRDGQPQH
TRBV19,ASISGASSGGSYNEQF
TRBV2,ASSKDRVTYEQY
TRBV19,ASSRDRGYSNQPQH
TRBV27,ASSPTGTSGTHRGEQY
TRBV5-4,ASSLGGMNTGELF
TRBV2,ASKVLQNTGELF
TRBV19,ASRDSRDQETQY
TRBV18,ASSPPGQAFYGYT
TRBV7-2,ASRLSNSPLH
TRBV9,ASSGGLAGSSYEQY
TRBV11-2,ASSRSGQGSIYEQY
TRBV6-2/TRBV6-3,ASSPTYGASNQPQH
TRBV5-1,ASSSGLLGETQY
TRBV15,ATSRGFGRERNTIY
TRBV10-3,ATTDGRGGLDGYT
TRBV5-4,ASSYAQGRNYEQY
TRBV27,ASSLSHGLAENQETQY
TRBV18,ASSPVDSPLH
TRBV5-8,ASSLGRGALTDTQY
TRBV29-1,SVGQGARNEQF
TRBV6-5,ASSYFGGPNNEQF
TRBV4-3,ASSQRAGGLMDTQY